This entry lists 19 T cell receptor beta chains sequenced from one sample in a study of response to subunit inactivated influenza vaccine. TCRdb recomputed calls from the RT-PCR reads with MiXCR, one row per CDR3 protein. The sample has approximately 170,000 distinct CDR3 sequences; around 15% are singletons. Specimen: CD8+ T cells sorted from PBMCs, collected roughly 5 days after vaccination. These receptors all stem from a man in his forties or fifties who received an inactivated influenza vaccine.

This chain joins TRBV7-9 and TRBJ2-3, with D possibly matching TRBD1 (5 bases). There are 14 residues in the CDR3. V lost 7 bases, J lost 6 bases, and 17 bases lay in between. Germline V gene lookup returns CDR1 SEHNR and CDR2 FQNEAQ (reference sequence). The CDR3 bases are TGTGCCAGCAACCCACCGGCGCCAGGGGATACGCAGTATTTT. This gives the protein CASNPPAPGDTQYF.

The chain recombines TRBV28 with TRBJ2-1, with TRBD2 matching 8 bases. The CDR3 covers 14 residues. Germline V gene data show CDR1 as MDHEN and CDR2 as SYDVKM. V dropped 3 bases and J dropped 5; count of bases not matched to a gene: 3. In nucleotides, the CDR3 is TGTGCCAGCAGTTTCAGCGGGGGAGACAATGAGCAGTTCTTC. This encodes CASSFSGGDNEQFF.

This chain links TRBV20-1 with TRBJ2-1; D is possibly TRBD2 (5 bases). The ends were cut back, 3 bases at V and 4 bases at J, with 25 bases in the middle. Germline CDR1 DFQATT, CDR2 SNEGSKA (reference sequence). This CDR3 has 18 residues. As DNA, the CDR3 is TGCAGTGCTAGGGGTGGAGGTTGGGCAGCCGCACCGTACAATGAGCAGTTCTTC. Encoded protein: CSARGGGWAAAPYNEQFF.

A few counts support this clonotype. The J gene is TRBJ2-7, the V gene TRBV5-1, with D uncertain. Deletions cut 4 bases from V and 2 bases from J, with 10 bases between. The CDR3 contains 13 residues. Germline V gene data show CDR1 as SGHRS and CDR2 as YFSETQ. CDR3: CASSGDTPYEQYF. For the CDR3, the DNA is TGCGCCAGCAGCGGAGATACACCCTACGAGCAGTACTTC.

This clonotype was seen only a few times. The chain couples TRBV6-1 to TRBJ1-2; D might be TRBD1 (5 bases). V lost 2 bases, J lost 4 bases, and 14 bases lay in between. Germline loops: CDR1 MNHNS, CDR2 SASEGT. The CDR3 length is 15 residues. The DNA of the CDR3 is TGTGCCAGCAGTGAATTTGGGGGGGGTAGCTATGGCTACACCTTC. It is translated as CASSEFGGGSYGYTF.

This clonotype was observed a handful of times. This chain uses TRBV10-3 with TRBJ2-7; 7 bases agree with TRBD1. V lost 0 bases, J lost 1 base, and 3 bases stayed unmatched. CDR3 length equals 15 residues. Germline V gene lookup returns CDR1 ENHRY and CDR2 SYGVKD. The CDR3 sequence: CAISESVTGSYEQYF. The CDR3 bases are TGTGCCATCAGTGAGTCGGTGACAGGGTCCTACGAGCAGTACTTC.

In its sample, this clonotype was seen many times. The chain carries TRBV5-1 and TRBJ2-3, with 9 bases fitting TRBD1. Trimming at V came to 4 bases and at J to 6 bases, leaving 9 bases not matched to a gene. This CDR3 comprises 15 residues. Looked up from germline, CDR1 is SGHRS and CDR2 is YFSETQ. The CDR3 is CASSAGQGAGDTQYF. For the CDR3, the DNA is TGCGCCAGCAGCGCGGGACAGGGTGCGGGGGATACGCAGTATTTT.

This clonotype showed up just a few times. The V and J genes are TRBV4-1 and TRBJ2-7; tentatively, D is TRBD1 (5 bases). CDR3 length: 15 residues. Germline V gene lookup returns CDR1 MGHRA and CDR2 YSYEKL. Trimming pared 1 base from V and 4 bases from J, leaving 14 bases between. The CDR3, as DNA: TGCGCCAGCAGCCAAGTCCCGACAGATACATACGAGCAGTACTTC. It codes for CASSQVPTDTYEQYF.

The V and J genes are TRBV2 and TRBJ1-5; 9 nucleotides align to TRBD1. The length of the CDR3 is 15 residues. CDR1 is SNHLY, CDR2 FYNNEI, per germline. Trimming removed 5 bases from V and 7 bases from J; junction bases left unmatched: 9. This CDR3 reads CASSLSTGGNQPQHF. The CDR3 region has the DNA TGTGCCAGCAGTCTATCGACAGGGGGAAACCAGCCCCAGCATTTT.

This clonotype was recorded once. The J gene is TRBJ2-7, the V gene TRBV6-1; 10 bases map to TRBD1. The CDR3 runs to 16 residues. Germline V gene data show CDR1 as MNHNS and CDR2 as SASEGT. V lost 6 bases to trimming and J lost 7 bases; unmatched junction nucleotides: 15. CDR3 in DNA: TGTGCCAGCAGCAAAAGTCCGGGACAGGGGACGGGTGAGCAGTACTTC. This gives the protein CASSKSPGQGTGEQYF.

This clonotype occurred a few times. CDR3 residues: CASSFSGRVNNEQFF. CDR3 bases: TGTGCCAGCAGTTTTAGCGGGAGGGTAAACAATGAGCAGTTCTTC. The chain links TRBV6-5 to TRBJ2-1; 11 bases map to TRBD2. Germline CDR1 is MNHEY and CDR2 is SVGAGI. This CDR3 contains 15 residues. The junction had 4 bases not matched to a gene; V was cut back by 4 bases and J by 5 bases.

This clonotype showed up just a few times. V usage is TRBV20-1 and J usage is TRBJ2-7; the D gene is possibly TRBD1 (5 bases). Germline V gives CDR1 DFQATT, CDR2 SNEGSKA (reference sequence). CDR3 length: 14 residues. Trimming removed 3 bases from V and 0 bases from J, with 12 bases in between. CDR3 sequence: CSASPVGPSYEQYF. The CDR3 DNA reads TGCAGTGCTAGCCCCGTGGGGCCCTCCTACGAGCAGTACTTC.

In this sample, this clonotype turned up a few times. V and J are TRBV12-3 or TRBV12-4 and TRBJ2-7, with 9 bases fitting TRBD1. This CDR3 is 15 amino acids long. V trimming: 6 bases; J trimming: 4 bases; junction bases outside the gene matches: 10. The CDR3 reads CASSPPDRGWYEQYF. The CDR3 DNA follows: TGTGCCAGCAGCCCGCCCGACAGGGGGTGGTACGAGCAGTACTTC.

This clonotype has just a few counts. The chain combines TRBV7-9 with TRBJ1-1, with a weak D call TRBD1 (5 bases). The germline gives CDR1 SEHNR, CDR2 FQNEAQ (reference sequence). V was trimmed by 2 bases and J by 4 bases, leaving 17 bases between them. The CDR3 totals 16 residues. CDR3 nucleotides: TGTGCCAGCAGCTTAATGGATGGTGGGACTACCACTGAAGCTTTCTTT. Encoded protein: CASSLMDGGTTTEAFF.

This clonotype was counted a few times. The V call is TRBV25-1, the J call TRBJ2-6, with no clear D. The CDR3 is 11 amino acids. Germline-derived CDR1 and CDR2 are MGHDK and SYGVNS. Trimming took off 4 bases at V and 10 bases at J, with 5 bases between the two ends. CDR3 nucleotide sequence: TGTGCCAGCAGTGTCGGGAACGTCCTGACTTTC. Amino acid sequence: CASSVGNVLTF.

This clonotype has a handful of counts. The CDR3 bases are TGTGCCAGCAGCTTACCGATGACCCAAGAGACCCAGTACTTC. Translation gives CASSLPMTQETQYF. The gene calls are TRBV7-9 and TRBJ2-5, with unresolved D. Looked up from germline, CDR1 is SEHNR and CDR2 is FQNEAQ (reference sequence). This CDR3 contains 14 residues. Trimming left V 2 bases short and J 1 base short, with 8 bases between.

The chain has TRBV20-1 and TRBJ2-5; no clear D gene. Germline V gene data show CDR1 as DFQATT and CDR2 as SNEGSKA (reference sequence). The CDR3 has 11 amino acids. Deletions cut 6 bases from V and 7 bases from J, with 12 bases between. In nucleotides, the CDR3 is TGCAGTGCGCCGACGGACGGGACCCAGTACTTC. It translates to CSAPTDGTQYF.

The chain joins TRBV6-5 to TRBJ1-5; 8 nucleotides agree with TRBD1. The CDR3 has 15 residues. The V gene's germline CDR1 is MNHEY and CDR2 SVGAGI. V gave up 0 bases and J gave up 4 bases; unmatched junction bases: 2. The CDR3 sequence: CASSYSGTGNQPQHF. The CDR3 nucleotides read TGTGCCAGCAGTTACTCTGGGACAGGTAATCAGCCCCAGCATTTT.

This clonotype was seen repeatedly, ten times or more. The genes are TRBV25-1 and TRBJ1-1, with no clear D. CDR1 and CDR2 from the germline V gene are MGHDK and SYGVNS. V was clipped by 6 bases and J by 11 bases, with 13 bases between them. The CDR3 loop spans 11 amino acids. This CDR3 is CASRAGFQAFF. In DNA form, the CDR3 reads TGTGCCAGCAGGGCTGGGTTCCAGGCTTTCTTT. The whole variable domain, filled in from reference TRBV25-1 and TRBJ1-1, reads EADIYQTPRYLVIGTGKKITLECSQTMGHDKMYWYQQDPGMELHLIHYSYGVNSTEKGDLSSESTVSRIRTEHFPLTLESARPSHTSQYLCASRAGFQAFFGQGTRLTVV.